This T cell receptor (beta chain) is from a study of CD8 T cells in ankylosing spondylitis. TCRdb used MiXCR to reprocess the 5' RACE reads, holding one entry per CDR3 protein. Here the sample spans 200,000 to 300,000 distinct CDR3 sequences, approximately 30% being singletons. The length of the CDR3 is 15 residues. Germline values: CDR1 MNHEY, CDR2 SMNVEV (reference sequence). Deletions cut 0 bases from V and 3 bases from J, with 12 bases between. Sequencing was performed on blood, either unsorted or a sorted T cell fraction (not recorded which). The chain carries TRBV27 and TRBJ2-7; D might be TRBD2 (6 bases). The TCR was taken from a male donor with ankylosing spondylitis or in good health (not recorded which). The CDR3 nucleotides are TGTGCCAGCAGTTTATCGGGACTCGCCCGCTACGAGCAGTACTTC. This encodes CASSLSGLARYEQYF.